Only a few counts were recorded for the clone carrying this T cell receptor (beta chain). The data originate from a study of blood T cells in healthy people across ages. A second roughly 6 to 11 cycle PCR used barcoded and J-beta primers. In TCRdb, the 5' RACE reads were re-called with MiXCR into one record per CDR3 protein. The data contain more than 650,000 distinct CDR3 sequences, roughly 20% of them singletons. CDR1 and CDR2 from the germline V gene are LGHDT and YNNKEL (reference sequence). The V gene lost 2 bases and the J gene lost 5 bases, with 21 bases spanning the gap. This CDR3 contains 17 residues.

This chain links TRBV3-1 with TRBJ2-5, with D tentatively TRBD2 (5 bases). This receptor was identified in a man between 65 and 79 years old in good health. The specimen sequenced was blood. For the CDR3, the DNA is TGTGCCAGCAGCCAAAGAAGAGCAATTGGGAGTCGGGAGACCCAGTACTTC. Translation: CASSQRRAIGSRETQYF.